The clone carrying this T cell receptor beta chain appeared a few times. What it binds is not known. Per germline, CDR1 SQVTM and CDR2 ANQGSEA. This CDR3 region has 13 residues. Trimming took off 7 bases at V and 7 bases at J, with 16 bases between the two ends. All of the isolated RNA was reverse transcribed, so expressed TCRB transcripts were sequenced. Generated by immunoSEQ multiplex PCR, the TCRdb table keeps only in-frame clones and is missing some. The sample lists roughly 40,000 clones, 49% occurring once. The single heparinised draw taken from each donor contained roughly 100 mL of blood on average. The data were obtained in a study of beta chain features in type 1 diabetes. Study conclusions and caveats: Researchers could not determine here whether HLA type influences TCRB rearrangement.

The sequencing input was central memory CD4+ T cells from blood. The receptor was derived from a young woman in good health. The chain links TRBV29-1 to TRBJ2-2; possible D gene TRBD1, 5 bases. The CDR3 is CSATGVFGGELFF. The CDR3 DNA is TGCAGCGCTACAGGAGTATTCGGCGGGGAGCTGTTTTTT.